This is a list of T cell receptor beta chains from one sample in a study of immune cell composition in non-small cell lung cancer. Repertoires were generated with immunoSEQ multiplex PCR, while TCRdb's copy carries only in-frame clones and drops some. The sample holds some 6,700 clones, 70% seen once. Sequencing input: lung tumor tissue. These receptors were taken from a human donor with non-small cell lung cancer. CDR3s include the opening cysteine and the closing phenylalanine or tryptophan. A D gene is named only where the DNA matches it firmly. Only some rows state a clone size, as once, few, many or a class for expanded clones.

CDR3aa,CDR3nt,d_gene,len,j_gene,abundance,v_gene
CASSVAVEGVRGYTF,TGTGCCAGCAGCGTAGCGGTCGAGGGGGTCCGTGGCTACACCTTC,NA,15,TRBJ1-2,NA,TRBV9
CASSLGQGANYGYTF,TGCGCCAGCAGCCTAGGACAGGGAGCTAACTATGGCTACACCTTC,TRBD1,15,TRBJ1-2,NA,TRBV5-1
CASSLGMANQPQHF,TGCGCCAGCAGCCTGGGTATGGCAAATCAGCCCCAGCATTTT,NA,14,TRBJ1-5,NA,TRBV5-1
CASSLAFGQETQYF,TGTGCCAGCAGCTTGGCCTTCGGCCAAGAGACCCAGTACTTC,NA,14,TRBJ2-5,NA,TRBV5-4
CASSLETPNYGYTF,TGCGCCAGCAGCTTGGAGACACCAAACTATGGCTACACCTTC,NA,14,TRBJ1-2,NA,TRBV5-1
CASSSQWAPVETQYF,TGTGCCAGCAGCAGCCAGTGGGCTCCCGTCGAGACCCAGTACTTC,NA,15,TRBJ2-5,NA,TRBV7-2
CASSVQGSSYNSPLHF,TGCGCCAGCAGCGTACAGGGCAGCTCCTATAATTCACCCCTCCACTTT,NA,16,TRBJ1-6,NA,TRBV5-1
CASSPGGDAYGYTF,TGCGCCAGCAGCCCCGGGGGGGATGCTTATGGCTACACCTTC,NA,14,TRBJ1-2,NA,TRBV5-1
CASSPWGTVGTDTQYF,TGTGCCAGCAGTCCTTGGGGGACAGTGGGGACAGATACGCAGTATTTT,TRBD1,16,TRBJ2-3,few,TRBV27
CASSPDRGGNYGCTF,TGTGCCAGCAGCCCAGACAGGGGTGGTAACTATGGCTGCACCTTC,TRBD1,15,TRBJ1-2,once,TRBV6-5
CASSLGSLAGVSIEQFF,TGTGCCAGTAGCCTAGGTAGTCTAGCGGGAGTGTCTATTGAGCAGTTCTTC,TRBD2,17,TRBJ2-1,NA,TRBV19
CASSQRTSGGEETQYF,TGTGCCAGCAGCCAACGGACTAGCGGGGGGGAAGAGACCCAGTACTTC,TRBD2,16,TRBJ2-5,NA,TRBV7-2
CAISEPGQGRSPLHF,TGTGCCATCAGTGAGCCGGGACAGGGGCGATCACCCCTCCACTTT,TRBD1,15,TRBJ1-6,few,TRBV10-3
CASSSGYGYTF,TGTGCCAGTAGTTCGGGTTATGGCTACACCTTC,NA,11,TRBJ1-2,NA,TRBV19
CAWSPAGGYNEKLFF,TGTGCCTGGAGTCCAGCGGGGGGATATAATGAAAAACTGTTTTTT,NA,15,TRBJ1-4,NA,TRBV30
CASSLEQGTEAFF,TGTGCCAGCAGCTTAGAACAGGGGACTGAAGCTTTCTTT,TRBD1,13,TRBJ1-1,NA,TRBV7-6
CASSQDIWSGAEAFF,TGTGCCAGCAGCCAAGATATTTGGAGCGGTGCTGAAGCTTTCTTT,NA,15,TRBJ1-1,few,TRBV14
CASSEKIGTIYEQYF,TGTGCCAGCAGTGAAAAAATCGGGACTATCTACGAGCAGTACTTC,TRBD2,15,TRBJ2-7,NA,TRBV2
CASSLDQWSTEAFF,TGTGCCAGCAGCTTAGATCAGTGGAGCACTGAAGCTTTCTTT,NA,14,TRBJ1-1,NA,TRBV11-3
CASSLVDSGLPYEQYF,TGTGCCAGCAGCTTAGTTGATAGCGGGCTACCCTACGAGCAGTACTTC,TRBD2,16,TRBJ2-7,few,TRBV7-2
CSVRFFGGGGRAHNEQFF,TGCAGCGTCCGATTCTTTGGTGGTGGCGGGAGGGCCCACAATGAGCAGTTCTTC,TRBD2,18,TRBJ2-1,NA,TRBV29-1
CASRLLAGPYNEQFF,TGCGCCAGCAGATTACTAGCGGGGCCTTACAATGAGCAGTTCTTC,TRBD2,15,TRBJ2-1,NA,TRBV10-2
CASGQQYGYTF,TGTGCCAGCGGGCAGCAATATGGCTACACCTTC,NA,11,TRBJ1-2,NA,TRBV6-1
CASSQSDYTQYF,TGTGCCAGTAGTCAGTCCGATTATACGCAGTATTTT,NA,12,TRBJ2-3,NA,TRBV19
CASSISWTVNEQFF,TGTGCCAGTAGTATCTCATGGACAGTAAATGAGCAGTTCTTC,NA,14,TRBJ2-1,few,TRBV19
CASSGLTRDWTDTQYF,TGTGCCAGCAGCGGCCTGACCCGGGACTGGACAGATACGCAGTATTTT,NA,16,TRBJ2-3,NA,TRBV11-2
CASSGTSFFRETQYF,TGTGCCAGCAGCGGGACTAGCTTTTTTAGAGAGACCCAGTACTTC,TRBD2,15,TRBJ2-5,NA,TRBV7-2
CASSGTTINSPLHF,TGTGCCAGCAGTGGGACTACGATAAATTCACCCCTCCACTTT,NA,14,TRBJ1-6,NA,TRBV2
CASSPPGTVSLGGYTF,TGTGCCAGCTCACCACCGGGGACAGTGAGCCTGGGTGGCTACACCTTC,TRBD1,16,TRBJ1-2,few,TRBV18
CASSPLLNRVLTKNIQYF,TGTGCCAGCAGTCCTTTATTAAACAGGGTATTGACCAAAAACATTCAGTACTTC,NA,18,TRBJ2-4,NA,TRBV28
CASSYHNYGYTF,TGTGCCAGCAGTTACCATAACTATGGCTACACCTTC,NA,12,TRBJ1-2,NA,TRBV6-5
CASRPTGGGGGEQYF,TGTGCCAGCAGACCCACAGGGGGAGGAGGGGGCGAGCAGTACTTC,TRBD1,15,TRBJ2-7,NA,TRBV6-6
CASTEGGGDNEQFF,TGTGCCAGCACCGAAGGCGGGGGAGACAATGAGCAGTTCTTC,TRBD2,14,TRBJ2-1,NA,TRBV2
CASSRTDIRFTEAFF,TGTGCCAGTAGCCGAACGGACATACGTTTCACTGAAGCTTTCTTT,NA,15,TRBJ1-1,NA,TRBV19
CASQGTETQYF,TGTGCCAGCCAGGGGACAGAGACCCAGTACTTC,NA,11,TRBJ2-5,few,TRBV2
CASSLGENTEAFF,TGCGCCAGCAGCTTAGGAGAGAACACTGAAGCTTTCTTT,NA,13,TRBJ1-1,few,TRBV5-1
CASSIGQRVDTEAFF,TGTGCCAGTAGTATCGGACAGAGGGTGGACACTGAAGCTTTCTTT,NA,15,TRBJ1-1,few,TRBV19
CAISESPQGITGELFF,TGTGCCATCAGTGAGTCCCCCCAGGGGATCACCGGGGAGCTGTTTTTT,NA,16,TRBJ2-2,once,TRBV10-3
CASSPGLEKFF,TGTGCCAGCAGCCCCGGACTAGAGAAGTTCTTC,TRBD2,11,TRBJ2-1,NA,TRBV14
CASSYVGLNYGYTF,TGTGCCAGCAGCTACGTCGGGTTAAACTATGGCTACACCTTC,NA,14,TRBJ1-2,NA,TRBV5-6
CASSTSGTGSAFF,TGCGCCAGCAGCACCTCCGGGACAGGTAGTGCTTTCTTT,TRBD1,13,TRBJ1-1,NA,TRBV5-1
CASSRTVSGEQFF,TGTGCCAGCAGTAGGACTGTATCAGGAGAGCAGTTCTTC,NA,13,TRBJ2-1,once,TRBV6-5
CASSLGGSRGTGELFF,TGTGCCAGCAGCTTAGGAGGAAGCAGGGGGACCGGGGAGCTGTTTTTT,TRBD1,16,TRBJ2-2,NA,TRBV11-2
CASSFRGTEYSNQPQHF,TGTGCCAGCAGTTTTCGTGGGACAGAGTATAGCAATCAGCCCCAGCATTTT,TRBD1,17,TRBJ1-5,NA,TRBV27
CASSILRQGNYGYTF,TGTGCCAGTAGTATTCTTCGACAGGGGAACTATGGCTACACCTTC,TRBD1,15,TRBJ1-2,few,TRBV19
CASSLRTSSEGVEQYF,TGTGCCAGCTCACTACGAACCTCCAGCGAAGGTGTGGAGCAGTACTTC,NA,16,TRBJ2-7,NA,TRBV18
CASSPSFGQRAFF,TGTGCCAGCTCACCAAGCTTCGGACAAAGGGCTTTCTTT,NA,13,TRBJ1-1,NA,TRBV18